These 18 T cell receptor beta chains were all obtained from the same sample, sequenced in a study of control samples from healthy donors and cancer patients. This table comes from immunoSEQ multiplex PCR, and its TCRdb copy is limited to in-frame clones, with some not included. The repertoire holds over 100,000 clones, with 92% as singletons. The sample taken for sequencing was blood. These receptor sequences come from a woman younger than 30 in good health.

In this sample, this clone turned up once. The gene calls are TRBV19 and TRBJ1-5; no reliable D call. The ends were cut back, 5 bases at V and 3 bases at J, with 17 bases in the middle. Germline V CDR1 and CDR2: LNHDA, SQIVND (reference sequence). This CDR3 has 16 amino acids. CDR3 DNA sequence: TGTGCCAGTAGTCCCATAGGAAGAGGGATCAATCAGCCCCAGCATTTT. It yields the protein CASSPIGRGINQPQHF.

The chain recombines TRBV7-8 with TRBJ2-7; TRBD1 might be the D (6 bases). V lost 5 bases and J lost 0, with 11 bases in between. The CDR3 covers 14 residues. Germline CDR1 SGHVS, CDR2 FQNEAQ. CDR3 loop: CASSQRDNSYEQYF. The CDR3, as DNA: TGTGCCAGCAGCCAACGGGACAACTCCTACGAGCAGTACTTC.

The rearrangement uses TRBV4-2 and TRBJ1-1, with TRBD1 identical over 9 bases. This CDR3 spans 16 amino acids. Germline V lookup: CDR1 LGHNA, CDR2 YNFKEQ. V dropped 6 bases and J dropped 5; count of bases not matched to a gene: 13. The CDR3 sequence: CASSRKQGQGATEAFF. The CDR3 DNA is TGTGCCAGCAGTCGGAAACAGGGACAGGGCGCGACTGAAGCTTTCTTT.

V is TRBV11-2 and J is TRBJ2-7; TRBD1 matches 9 bases. Germline V gene data show CDR1 as SGHAT and CDR2 as FQNNGV. CDR3 length: 16 amino acids. With 3 bases clipped from V and 5 bases from J, the junction kept 11 bases outside the gene matches. The CDR3 loop reads CASSFQPGQGTDEQYF. The CDR3 coding sequence is TGTGCCAGCAGCTTTCAACCGGGACAGGGAACTGACGAGCAGTACTTC.

This sequence joins TRBV5-6 and TRBJ1-3; TRBD1 matches at 8 bases. The germline V gene has CDR1 SGHDT and CDR2 YYEEEE. The CDR3 covers 15 residues. V was pared by 0 bases and J by 2 bases, with 1 base of the junction left unmatched. The CDR3 nucleotides are TGTGCCAGCAGCTTGGTCAGGGGGCCTGGAAACACCATATATTTT. Its protein product is CASSLVRGPGNTIYF.

J is TRBJ2-3 and V is TRBV7-9, with D hard to call. The germline V gene has CDR1 SEHNR and CDR2 FQNEAQ (reference sequence). The V end lost 5 bases, the J end lost 0 bases, and 6 bases lay between the germline ends. The CDR3 spans 13 residues. CDR3: CASSPVSTDTQYF. The CDR3 nucleotides read TGTGCCAGCAGCCCCGTGAGCACAGATACGCAGTATTTT.

This chain uses TRBV6-1 with TRBJ1-2, with 7 bases matching TRBD1. Germline CDR1 reads MNHNS; CDR2 reads SASEGT. V gave up 1 base and J gave up 14 bases; unmatched junction bases: 16. This CDR3 has 15 amino acids. CDR3 coding DNA: TGTGCCAGCAGTGAAGAGGTCCCCCCCCGGGACAGTACGACCTTC. Encoded protein: CASSEEVPPRDSTTF.

The gene calls are TRBV12-5 and TRBJ1-2; no definite D call. This CDR3 has 13 amino acids. Per the germline V gene, CDR1 is LGHNT and CDR2 is FRNRAP. V lost 5 bases to trimming and J lost 6 bases, with 13 bases between them. CDR3 DNA: TGTGCTAGTGGTACCAGCAACGGGGATGGCTACACCTTC. Translation: CASGTSNGDGYTF. The entire variable domain, with the rest obtained from reference TRBV12-5 and TRBJ1-2, is as follows: DARVTQTPRHKVTEMGQEVTMRCQPILGHNTVFWYRQTMMQGLELLAYFRNRAPLDDSGMPKDRFSAEMPDATLATLKIQPSEPRDSAVYFCASGTSNGDGYTFGSGTRLTVV.

The chain recombines TRBV9 with TRBJ2-3; TRBD2 matches 8 bases. The V gene end was trimmed by 5 bases and the J gene end by 1 base; junction bases not matched to a gene: 3. CDR1 SGDLS and CDR2 YYNGEE come from the germline V gene. The CDR3 covers 14 residues. The CDR3 DNA is TGTGCCAGCAGTCCGGGGGGGGGCACAGATACGCAGTATTTT. Its translation: CASSPGGGTDTQYF.

The V and J genes are TRBV19 and TRBJ2-7, with D unresolved. The CDR3 contains 15 residues. V was trimmed by 4 bases and J by 2 bases, leaving 15 bases between them. Looked up from germline, CDR1 is LNHDA and CDR2 is SQIVND (reference sequence). The CDR3 spells CASSKVHNTAYEQYF. The CDR3 coding sequence is TGTGCCAGTAGTAAGGTTCATAACACCGCCTACGAGCAGTACTTC.

This rearrangement joins TRBV5-4 to TRBJ2-1; tentatively, D is TRBD1 (6 bases). Germline V lookup: CDR1 SGHNT, CDR2 YYREEE (reference sequence). V lost 2 bases and J lost 2, with 11 bases in between. This CDR3 spans 15 amino acids. CDR3 DNA: TGTGCCAGCAGCTTACCACAGGGTCCCTACAATGAGCAGTTCTTC. It specifies CASSLPQGPYNEQFF.

The V gene is TRBV5-5, the J gene TRBJ2-1; D not resolved. V was cut by 0 bases and J by 10 bases, with 11 bases left in between. CDR3 length: 13 amino acids. Germline values: CDR1 SGHKS, CDR2 YYEKEE (reference sequence). For the CDR3, the DNA is TGTGCCAGCAGCTTGGGACCTTTTGGGGAGCAGTTCTTC. The encoded protein is CASSLGPFGEQFF.

This chain uses TRBV15 with TRBJ2-5, with 10 bases that match TRBD2. The J segment lost 5 bases and the V segment lost 3 bases, leaving 9 bases of the junction unmatched. CDR3 length: 16 amino acids. Looked up from germline, CDR1 is LNHNV and CDR2 is YYDKDF (reference sequence). The CDR3 DNA follows: TGTGCCACCAGCAGCCAGCTGGGACTAGCGTCTGAGACCCAGTACTTC. Translation: CATSSQLGLASETQYF.

For this clone: Different DNA sequences within this sample yield the same CDR3. The J gene is TRBJ2-7, the V gene TRBV6-2 or TRBV6-3; 8 bases fit TRBD2. Per germline, CDR1 MNHEY and CDR2 SVGEGT. The CDR3 totals 14 residues. The V gene end was trimmed by 2 bases and the J gene end by 0 bases; junction bases not matched to a gene: 0. In DNA form, the CDR3 reads TGTGCCAGCAGTTACACTAGCGGCTCCTACGAGCAGTACTTC. Its translation is CASSYTSGSYEQYF.

The rearrangement joins TRBV12-3 or TRBV12-4 to TRBJ1-6, with D maybe TRBD1 (5 bases). V lost 6 bases and J 14 bases, leaving 14 bases between the germline ends. The CDR3 length is 12 residues. The chain's CDR3 is CASSLGRMTLHF. The CDR3 nucleotides are TGTGCCAGCAGCCTGGGACGGATGACCCTCCACTTT.

V is TRBV7-2 and J is TRBJ2-7; 10 bases are a match to TRBD2. Germline V CDR1 and CDR2: SGHTA, FQGNSA. Germline trimming cut 1 base from V and 4 bases from J; bases unmatched to any gene: 7. This CDR3 is 16 amino acids long. The CDR3 here is CASSLEAGGLRYEQYF. The DNA of the CDR3 is TGTGCCAGCAGCTTAGAAGCGGGAGGGCTGAGGTACGAGCAGTACTTC.

As for this clone: Other DNA sequences in this specimen translate into the identical CDR3. The V gene is TRBV24-1, the J gene TRBJ1-5, with D hard to call. V lost 4 bases and J lost 1, with 1 base in between. Germline assignment: CDR1 KGHDR and CDR2 SFDVKD. The CDR3 loop spans 12 amino acids. CDR3 bases: TGTGCCACCAGTGACAGCAATCAGCCCCAGCATTTT. Its protein is CATSDSNQPQHF.

J is TRBJ1-1 and V is TRBV6-5, with 7 nucleotides matching TRBD1. The junction had 5 bases not matched to a gene; V was cut back by 2 bases and J by 8 bases. The CDR3 length is 13 residues. Germline V gives CDR1 MNHEY, CDR2 SVGAGI. The CDR3 sequence: CASSYNAQGEAFF. In DNA form, the CDR3 reads TGTGCCAGCAGTTACAACGCACAGGGGGAAGCTTTCTTT.